This TCR beta chain was found in a study of T cell responses to AZD1222 COVID-19 vaccine. Data came from immunoSEQ multiplex PCR; TCRdb stores just in-frame clones and leaves some out. Among 150,000 to 200,000 clones listed, 80% to 95% were seen once. Regarding this clone: Its antigen is currently unknown.

Study-wide results and caveats: The study identified only five to seven AZD1222 recipients as seropositive at baseline. Nearly half of spike-specific TCRs reportedly target unmutated variant regions. Donors were mostly white British, more females; clonal diversity possibly underestimated. Repertoires were obtained only post-peak T cell response.

This receptor was identified in an adult who received the AZD1222 COVID-19 vaccine. Sequencing was performed on peripheral blood, taken 28 days after the second AZD1222 dose.

CDR3 in amino acids: CSVVTGEQYF. DNA for the CDR3: TGCAGCGTCGTAACAGGGGAGCAGTACTTC. This rearrangement joins TRBV29-1 to TRBJ2-7; D might be TRBD1 (6 bases). V lost 6 bases to trimming and J lost 7 bases, with 10 bases between them. The CDR3 is made up of 10 amino acids. In germline, CDR1 is SQVTM, CDR2 ANQGSEA.